This T cell receptor beta chain was sequenced during a study of cytomegalovirus exposure and HLA in healthy donors. The PCR ran on 60 Vbeta and 13 Jbeta primers. Sequencing was performed with immunoSEQ multiplex PCR; in TCRdb, only in-frame clones are kept and a portion is missing. This sample yields 60,000 to 75,000 clones, of which around 76% are seen a single time; about a fifth belongs to the top ten. Per germline, CDR1 LNHDA and CDR2 SQIVND (reference sequence). V was trimmed by 5 bases and J by 2 bases, leaving 15 bases between them. This CDR3 is built from 15 residues. The receptor's source is a woman in her 30s in good health and CMV-seropositive. The V gene is TRBV19, the J gene TRBJ1-1; perhaps TRBD1 as D (6 bases). Sequencing was performed on PBMCs. The CDR3 nucleotides are TGTGCCAGTAGTCCCCGGACAGACGCTAACACTGAAGCTTTCTTT. Its protein is CASSPRTDANTEAFF.